This T cell receptor beta chain is from a study of CD4 T cells in relation to SARS-CoV-2 and coronaviruses (dated by TCRdb to the early 2020s). Describing the broader study: Across all 12 patients in the convalescent cohort, the median age was roughly 40 years, with a range of about 21 to 80 years. The study assessed, at the TCR clonotype level, memory CD4+ T cell crossreactivity between SARS-CoV-2 and common cold coronavirus spike proteins. HLA restriction was mapped for shared crossreactive spike epitopes using patient-derived lymphoblastoid cell lines. The Adaptive Biotechnologies TCR-sequencing kit was used to sequence samples from three pre-COVID donors and the naive versus memory experiments, while other data came from Illumina-based sequencing. The roughly twelve convalescent patients included 8 males and 4 females; two subjects were Hispanic. For other donors in the study, expansion assays were sequenced with a different, Illumina-based TCR-beta assay.

Beyond this particular receptor, the publication reports: Pre-pandemic and post-infection samples were not both contributed by any donor, so tracing of the source of pre-existing responses was limited. Significantly weaker SARS-CoV-2-driven expansion was shown by crossreactive clones than by monoreactive clones, consistent with antigenic imprinting. Since the crossreactivity analysis centred on spike protein, crossreactivity against other viral proteins was not assessed. Sequencing of naive versus memory cells indicated that the assay detects memory recall responses, not primary responses primed during culture. Around 65% of donors had memory CD4+ clonotypes that crossrecognized SARS-CoV-2 and at least one common cold coronavirus spike. Small numbers of patients and of tested TCRs were a limitation of the study.

Naive and memory CD4+ T cells were separated from cryopreserved PBMCs by first enriching for CD4 and then performing EasySep naive CD4+ T cell enrichment. Ficoll-Paque PLUS gradient centrifugation was used to isolate PBMCs from either whole blood or leukapheresis product. PBMCs were either cryopreserved at -140 degrees C or used fresh in the expansion assay. The QIAamp Micro DNA Kit was used to extract genomic DNA from the CD4+ T cells. The germline V gene yields SNHLY for CDR1 and FYNNEI for CDR2. The cysteine opens and the phenylalanine closes a CDR3 of 14 amino acids. Just CDR3 DNA is preserved here, 42 bases in frame from base 1. V loses 0 bases, J loses 5 bases, and the germline ends lie 10 bases apart. A remark on this clone: The specificity of this receptor is unknown. Base quality data are lacking; no much larger clone is found one base away.

Deep-resolution immunoSEQ TCR-beta sequencing was performed on DNA from uncultured naive and memory CD4+ T cells. The authors processed their data as follows. During preprocessing, nonproductive sequences were removed, as were CDR3s that did not start with C, did not end with F or W, or were shorter than 7 amino acids. Cultured and uncultured naive and memory CD4+ repertoires were searched for CDR3s previously identified as spike- and CEF-reactive. Pairwise Levenshtein distance, computed with the stringdist R package after three terminal residues were trimmed from each end, was used as the measure of CDR3 homology. TCRdb retrieved this table from immuneACCESS and kept in-frame rearrangements only. Not all clones are present; in checked studies, unresolved V genes account for under half, and no reason is known for the remainder. V, J and clone size derive from that table, while D and trimming were established from the DNA sequence. This sample holds tens of thousands of clones; 70% to 90% were observed only once. Roughly a tenth of the sample lies in the top ten.

This chain is built from TRBV2 and TRBJ2-5; a confident D gene designation cannot be given. Source material: memory CD4+ T cells from PBMCs. The sample's cell subset or site label, decoded: memory (non-naive) CD4+ T cells. This TCR was sampled from an adult with COVID-19. The DNA sequence is given as TGTGCCAGCAGTGAAGCGCTTCTCTGGGAGACCCAGTACTTC. This translates into CASSEALLWETQYF.